The TCR beta chain under discussion was sequenced for a study of blood T cell repertoires in COVID-19. About the research overall: Donors in the United States, Italy and Spain gave samples during acute or convalescent COVID-19. From T cells, B-cell-depleted T cells, or PBMCs came the material, which was cDNA or gDNA.

Repertoires were generated with immunoSEQ multiplex PCR, while TCRdb's copy carries only in-frame clones and drops some. The sample comprises about 400,000 clones, roughly 88% of which are singletons, and more than 2% rests with the top ten. In terms of age and location, participants ranged from about 18 to 90 years and lived in roughly 22 US areas. Participants' reported clinical history set cohort assignment. Germline V CDR1 and CDR2: LGHDT, YNNKEL (reference sequence). This CDR3 is built from 14 residues. The V and J ends lost 4 bases and 7 bases, in that order; junction bases with no gene match: 6.

The material sequenced was PBMCs or T cells enriched from blood (not recorded which). The gene calls are TRBV3-1 (or the pseudogene TRBV3-2) and TRBJ2-7; 11 bases agree with TRBD1. This TCR derives from a woman in her 40s with acute COVID-19. The DNA of the CDR3 is TGTGCCAGCAGCCTTGGGACAGGGGGTCGGGAGCAGTACTTC. Amino acids: CASSLGTGGREQYF.